This TCR beta chain was obtained from a study of CD8+ T cells in alopecia areata. Study information: The study gave treated patients oral tofacitinib at 5 to 10 mg twice daily.

The CDR3 totals 15 residues. Germline loops: CDR1 SGHTA, CDR2 FQGNSA. V gave up 1 base and J gave up 0 bases, with 9 bases separating them. Findings and limits, study-wide: Tofacitinib significantly lowered scalp clonality and expanded CD8+ clones among the top 100.

Regarding this clone: Its antigen is unidentified.

Following extraction, RNA underwent reverse transcription to cDNA, which served as the sequencing template. The table came from immunoSEQ multiplex PCR; TCRdb's copy has only in-frame clones and leaves some out. This table has 200,000 to 250,000 clones, less than 65% appearing once. Treatment noted: oral pan-JAK inhibitor, 5-10 mg twice daily. The clonotype originates from a human donor with alopecia areata. The chain recombines TRBV7-2 with TRBJ1-1; a possible D gene is TRBD1 (5 bases). The source was CD4+ T cells sorted from blood, collected at week 4, from a patient treated with tofacitinib. The CDR3 nucleotides read TGTGCCAGCAGCTTAGGGTTGGGACTGAACACTGAAGCTTTCTTT. This encodes CASSLGLGLNTEAFF.